The next 20 T cell receptor beta chains were all read from a single sample in a study of CD4 T cells in relation to SARS-CoV-2 and coronaviruses. Unexposed donor CD4+ T cells date from 2011-2018, before the COVID-19 pandemic. Method: immunoSEQ multiplex PCR; TCRdb's copy keeps in-frame clones and lacks some. Of under 90,000 clones detected, 85% to 95% appear once; the ten largest clones hold 0.2% to 0.25%. Sequenced: naive CD4+ T cells from PBMCs. Subset defined: naive CD4+ T cells isolated by negative enrichment. The receptor set was obtained from a human donor in good health.

The chain employs TRBV5-1 and TRBJ2-2, with D maybe TRBD2 (5 bases). Per the germline V gene, CDR1 is SGHRS and CDR2 is YFSETQ. Trimming left V 0 bases short and J 4 bases short, with 19 bases between. This CDR3 is 18 amino acids long. As DNA, the CDR3 is TGCGCCAGCAGCTTGGACCCTCCGGGCCCCGGGATCACCGGGGAGCTGTTTTTT. It is translated as CASSLDPPGPGITGELFF.

The chain is built from TRBV9 and TRBJ1-3; D is unclear. Germline lookup yields CDR1 SGDLS and CDR2 YYNGEE. The ends were cut back, 6 bases at V and 4 bases at J, with 17 bases in the middle. This CDR3 spans 15 amino acids. The CDR3 bases are TGTGCCAGCAAACGGGCCTATGTCCCGGGAAACACCATATATTTT. It specifies CASKRAYVPGNTIYF.

V gene TRBV5-1 combines with J gene TRBJ2-7; D might be TRBD1 (6 bases). This CDR3 has 12 amino acids. With 4 bases removed from V and 5 bases from J, the gap between germline ends came to 10 bases. The germline V gene has CDR1 SGHRS and CDR2 YFSETQ. This CDR3 reads CASSIRGDEQYF. In nucleotides, the CDR3 is TGCGCCAGCAGCATCAGGGGTGACGAGCAGTACTTC.

This clone was seen just once. This chain connects TRBV7-8 to TRBJ1-2; maybe TRBD1 (5 bases). The CDR3 has 14 residues. V was pared by 3 bases and J by 4 bases, with 12 bases between. Germline CDR1 SGHVS, CDR2 FQNEAQ. The CDR3 DNA reads TGTGCCAGCAGCTTTCGAGGGGTCGGCTATGGCTACACCTTC. This translates into CASSFRGVGYGYTF.

V usage is TRBV27 and J usage is TRBJ2-5, with D perhaps matching TRBD2 (6 bases). V was pared by 5 bases and J by 0 bases, with 10 bases between. Germline CDR1 is MNHEY and CDR2 is SMNVEV (reference sequence). The length of the CDR3 is 14 residues. The CDR3 loop is CASSPRTNQETQYF. The DNA for the CDR3 is TGTGCCAGCAGTCCTAGGACTAACCAAGAGACCCAGTACTTC.

The chain employs TRBV4-3 and TRBJ2-3, with TRBD2 matching over 9 bases. Germline assignment: CDR1 LGHNA and CDR2 YSLEER. The CDR3 spans 15 residues. Trimming cost V 3 bases and J 7 bases; bases outside gene matches: 8. The CDR3 DNA is TGCGCCAGCAGCCATGGCGGGGGGGCCACGCATACGCAGTATTTT. This sequence encodes CASSHGGGATHTQYF.

V usage is TRBV10-3 and J usage is TRBJ1-2; D perhaps matches TRBD1 (6 bases). With 5 bases removed from V and 1 base from J, the gap between germline ends came to 8 bases. CDR1 and CDR2 from the germline V gene are ENHRY and SYGVKD. This CDR3 comprises 13 residues. DNA for the CDR3: TGTGCCATCAGTAGACAGGTTAACTATGGCTACACCTTC. This sequence encodes CAISRQVNYGYTF.

V is TRBV7-9 and J is TRBJ1-3; tentatively, D is TRBD1 (5 bases). The V end was cut by 0 bases, the J end by 7 bases, with 19 bases between. Germline values: CDR1 SEHNR, CDR2 FQNEAQ (reference sequence). The CDR3 is made up of 17 amino acids. CDR3 nucleotide sequence: TGTGCCAGCAGCTTAGCTCATCCAGGGTACATTGTGAACACCATATATTTT. It yields the protein CASSLAHPGYIVNTIYF.

The genes are TRBV19 and TRBJ1-5, with 9 bases fitting TRBD1. The CDR3 runs 14 residues. J was trimmed by 9 bases and V by 4 bases; bases with no gene match: 7. Looked up from germline, CDR1 is LNHDA and CDR2 is SQIVND (reference sequence). CDR3 residues: CASSRGTGLRPQHF. The CDR3 DNA sequence: TGTGCCAGTAGTAGGGGGACAGGGTTGCGGCCCCAGCATTTT.

As concerns this clone: Germline is not matched at one junction end, which may reflect a read error. The chain recombines TRBV7-9 with TRBJ2-5; 11 positions agree with TRBD2. CDR1 and CDR2 from the germline V gene are SEHNR and FQNEAQ (reference sequence). The CDR3 is 14 amino acids. The CDR3 DNA reads TGTGCCAGCAGCATAGCGGGGGGGCAAGAGACCCAGTACTTC. Its protein is CASSIAGGQETQYF.

This chain uses TRBV2 with TRBJ2-3, with 10 bases aligning to TRBD1. V was pared by 6 bases and J by 4 bases, with 4 bases of the junction left unmatched. The V gene's germline CDR1 is SNHLY and CDR2 FYNNEI. This CDR3 spans 14 amino acids. CDR3 in amino acids: CASRSTGGADTQYF. The CDR3 bases are TGTGCCAGCAGATCGACAGGGGGCGCAGATACGCAGTATTTT.

The V gene is TRBV5-1, the J gene TRBJ2-1, with no clear D. Germline CDR1 is SGHRS and CDR2 is YFSETQ. Trimming pared 4 bases from V and 7 bases from J, leaving 12 bases between. The CDR3 has 13 amino acids. CDR3 amino acids: CASSPQAPNEQFF. CDR3 in DNA: TGCGCCAGCAGCCCGCAGGCTCCAAATGAGCAGTTCTTC.

This clone was counted a single time. The chain combines TRBV6-1 with TRBJ2-3, with D tentatively TRBD2 (6 bases). The V end lost 2 bases, the J end lost 0 bases, and 24 bases lay between the germline ends. CDR1 is MNHNS and CDR2 is SASEGT in the germline V gene. The CDR3 covers 20 residues. The CDR3 loop reads CASSEYSPFGIAASTDTQYF. CDR3 nucleotide sequence: TGTGCCAGCAGTGAATATTCCCCCTTTGGTATAGCGGCAAGCACAGATACGCAGTATTTT.

This clone occurred once. The chain employs TRBV5-6 and TRBJ1-6; D may be TRBD1 (6 bases). CDR3 size: 15 residues. V shed 3 bases and J shed 7 bases, with 14 bases lying between them. Per the germline V gene, CDR1 is SGHDT and CDR2 is YYEEEE. This chain's CDR3 is CASSWDIQRNSPLHF. The CDR3 DNA follows: TGTGCCAGCAGCTGGGACATCCAGAGGAATTCACCCCTCCACTTT.

The chain recombines TRBV5-1 with TRBJ2-1, with 7 bases aligning to TRBD1. The CDR3 length is 15 residues. CDR1 SGHRS and CDR2 YFSETQ come from the germline V gene. V gave up 5 bases and J gave up 0 bases; unmatched junction bases: 5. CDR3 residues: CASRPTGSSYNEQFF. Written as DNA, the CDR3 is TGCGCCAGCAGGCCGACAGGGAGCTCCTACAATGAGCAGTTCTTC.

This chain connects TRBV5-1 to TRBJ2-7, with a possible D match to TRBD2 (6 bases). The germline CDR1 and CDR2 sequences are SGHRS and YFSETQ. V lost 0 bases to trimming and J lost 4 bases, with 11 bases between them. CDR3 length equals 14 residues. The chain's CDR3 is CASSLGARDYEQYF. CDR3 sequence (DNA): TGCGCCAGCAGCTTGGGGGCGCGGGATTACGAGCAGTACTTC.

The rearrangement links TRBV9 to TRBJ2-7; 7 nucleotides line up with TRBD2. This CDR3 region has 17 residues. Germline loops: CDR1 SGDLS, CDR2 YYNGEE. The V segment lost 4 bases and the J segment 1 base; nucleotides outside the gene matches: 14. The CDR3: CASSPSWGGERSYEQYF. In nucleotides, the CDR3 is TGTGCCAGCAGCCCCTCCTGGGGAGGGGAGAGGTCCTACGAGCAGTACTTC.

V and J are TRBV5-3 and TRBJ1-5, with 9 bases identical to TRBD1. TRBV5-3 is recorded as an ORF, its role being uncertain. The V gene end was trimmed by 5 bases and the J gene end by 6 bases; junction bases not matched to a gene: 6. CDR3 length: 14 amino acids. CDR3 DNA: TGTGCCAGAAGTAACGACAGGGGGGCTCAGCCCCAGCATTTT. Protein product: CARSNDRGAQPQHF.

V gene TRBV9 combines with J gene TRBJ1-1, with D possibly TRBD1 on 5 matching bases. The CDR3 has 15 residues. The germline CDR1 and CDR2 sequences are SGDLS and YYNGEE. Trimming stripped 0 bases from V and 1 base from J, with 10 bases between. CDR3 nucleotide sequence: TGTGCCAGCAGCGTAGGAGGCAGGGCGAACACTGAAGCTTTCTTT. This translates into CASSVGGRANTEAFF.

The J gene is TRBJ2-2, the V gene TRBV19; D is uncertain. The ends were cut back, 6 bases at V and 7 bases at J, with 9 bases in the middle. The CDR3 consists of 12 residues. CDR1 and CDR2 (germline): LNHDA, SQIVND (reference sequence). CDR3 DNA sequence: TGTGCCAGTAGCCCGGGCATCGGGGAGCTGTTTTTT. Protein product: CASSPGIGELFF. The entire variable domain, with the rest obtained from reference TRBV19 and TRBJ2-2, is as follows: DGGITQSPKYLFRKEGQNVTLSCEQNLNHDAMYWYRQDPGQGLRLIYYSQIVNDFQKGDIAEGYSVSREKKESFPLTVTSAQKNPTAFYLCASSPGIGELFFGEGSRLTVL.